The sequence of this TCR beta chain was determined in a study of blood T cell repertoires in COVID-19. With 7 bases removed from V and 1 base from J, the gap between germline ends came to 10 bases. The CDR3 runs to 14 residues. Germline V gene data show CDR1 as SGHAT and CDR2 as FQNNGV. This clone was found a few times. TCRdb keeps only in-frame clones here, not all; method: immunoSEQ multiplex PCR. The sample includes about 220,000 clones, roughly 80% seen only once; the top ten take 1.3%. Assignments of participants to cohorts depended upon their own reported clinical history. This sequence originates from a woman between 35 and 50 years old with acute COVID-19. The gene calls are TRBV11-2 and TRBJ2-2; D gene ambiguous. Sequenced: PBMCs or T cells enriched from blood (not recorded which). This chain's CDR3 is CASNNERNTGELFF. As DNA, the CDR3 is TGTGCCAGCAACAACGAACGGAACACCGGGGAGCTGTTTTTT.